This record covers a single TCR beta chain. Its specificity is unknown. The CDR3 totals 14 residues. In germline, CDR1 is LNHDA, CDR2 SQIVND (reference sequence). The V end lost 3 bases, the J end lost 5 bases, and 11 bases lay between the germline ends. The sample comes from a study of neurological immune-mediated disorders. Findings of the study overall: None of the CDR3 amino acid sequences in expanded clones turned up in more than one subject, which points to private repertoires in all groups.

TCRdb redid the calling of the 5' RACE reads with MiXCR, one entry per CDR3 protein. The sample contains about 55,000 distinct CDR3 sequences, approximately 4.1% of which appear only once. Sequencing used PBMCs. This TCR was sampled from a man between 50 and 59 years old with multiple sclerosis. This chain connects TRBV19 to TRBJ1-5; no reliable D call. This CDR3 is CASSIREGHQPQHF. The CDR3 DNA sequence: TGTGCCAGTAGTATCCGAGAGGGCCATCAGCCCCAGCATTTT.